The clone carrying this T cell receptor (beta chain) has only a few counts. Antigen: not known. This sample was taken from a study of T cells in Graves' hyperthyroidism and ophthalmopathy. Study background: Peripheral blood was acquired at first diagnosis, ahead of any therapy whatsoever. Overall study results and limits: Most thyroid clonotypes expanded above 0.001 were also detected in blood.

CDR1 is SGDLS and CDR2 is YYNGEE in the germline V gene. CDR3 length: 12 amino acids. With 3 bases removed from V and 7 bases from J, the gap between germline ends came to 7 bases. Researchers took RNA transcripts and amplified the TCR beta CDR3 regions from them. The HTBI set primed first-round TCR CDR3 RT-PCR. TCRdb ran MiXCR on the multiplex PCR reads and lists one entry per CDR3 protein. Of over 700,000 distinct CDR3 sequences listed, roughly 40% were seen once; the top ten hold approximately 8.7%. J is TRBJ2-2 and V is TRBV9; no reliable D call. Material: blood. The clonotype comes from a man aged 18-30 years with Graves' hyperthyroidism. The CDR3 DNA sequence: TGTGCCAGCAGCGCAGGCCTCGGGGAGCTGTTTTTT. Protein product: CASSAGLGELFF.